The sequence of this T cell receptor (beta chain) was determined in a study of regulatory and conventional T cells in RAG deficiency. Study observations and caveats: Other subsets showed approximately 10-fold reductions, but Treg unique TCR beta sequences fell roughly 93-fold in these patients. Shannon entropy was markedly lower and Simpson indices higher in RAG-deficient patients than control T-cell subsets. In Omenn syndrome, Treg and Tconv repertoires overlapped >75%. Sorted Omenn CD25-high CD127-low cells may not be bona fide Tregs.

This CDR3 is built from 13 residues. CDR1 SEHNR and CDR2 FQNEAQ come from the germline V gene (reference sequence). V was shortened by 6 bases and J by 2 bases, with 10 bases between the two germline ends. Profiled with immunoSEQ multiplex PCR; TCRdb holds only in-frame clones, not every one. The sample lists 30,000 to 40,000 clones, 70% to 90% occurring once. As regards this clone: No antigen is known for it.

Separately, the same data were catalogued under a study of regulatory T cells. That source adds: Primers: 52 TRBV forward and 13 TRBJ reverse.

The chain carries TRBV7-9 and TRBJ1-2; D possibly corresponds to TRBD1 (6 bases). The source is a human donor in good health. The sequencing input was CD8+ T cells sorted from blood. The CDR3 nucleotides read TGTGCCAGCAGTCTCGGACAGAACTATGGCTACACCTTC. The encoded protein is CASSLGQNYGYTF.